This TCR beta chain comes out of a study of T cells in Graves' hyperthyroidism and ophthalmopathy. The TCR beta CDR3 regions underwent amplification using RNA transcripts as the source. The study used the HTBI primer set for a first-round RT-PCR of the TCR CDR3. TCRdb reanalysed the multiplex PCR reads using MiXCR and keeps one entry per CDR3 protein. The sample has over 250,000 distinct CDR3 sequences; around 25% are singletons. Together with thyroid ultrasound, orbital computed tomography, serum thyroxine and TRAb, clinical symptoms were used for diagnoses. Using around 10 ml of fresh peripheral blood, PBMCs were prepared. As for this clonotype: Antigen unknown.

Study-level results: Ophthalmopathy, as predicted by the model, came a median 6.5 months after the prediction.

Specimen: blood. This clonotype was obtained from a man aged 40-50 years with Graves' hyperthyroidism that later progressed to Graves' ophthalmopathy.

CDR3 protein: CANGRRTLTGYTF. The CDR3 nucleotides are TGTGCCAACGGCCGAAGGACTCTCACCGGCTACACCTTC. V is TRBV2 and J is TRBJ1-2; D is unclear. V was cut by 10 bases and J by 8 bases, with 20 bases left in between. Germline V gene data show CDR1 as SNHLY and CDR2 as FYNNEI. CDR3 size: 13 residues.